The 29 T cell receptor beta chains below all came from one sample that was sequenced in a study of blood T cell repertoires in COVID-19. Assay: immunoSEQ multiplex PCR; the TCRdb copy retains only in-frame clones and omits some. The sample holds hundreds of thousands of clones; 88% are singletons and the top ten take 3%. Sequencing was performed on PBMCs or T cells enriched from blood (not recorded which). Source of these receptors: a woman between 50 and 59 years old who had recovered from COVID-19.

The V and J genes are TRBV20-1 and TRBJ1-2; D may be TRBD1 (5 bases). V was trimmed by 4 bases and J by 0 bases, leaving 15 bases between them. Germline CDR1 is DFQATT and CDR2 is SNEGSKA (reference sequence). CDR3 length: 15 residues. CDR3 residues: CSATEGQIANYGYTF. The CDR3 DNA sequence: TGCAGTGCTACTGAGGGGCAGATAGCTAACTATGGCTACACCTTC.

The rearrangement links TRBV20-1 to TRBJ1-2; 8 bases are a match to TRBD1. The J segment lost 2 bases and the V segment lost 3 bases, leaving 8 bases of the junction unmatched. The CDR3 runs to 15 residues. Germline V gene data show CDR1 as DFQATT and CDR2 as SNEGSKA (reference sequence). The CDR3 is CSASPGQGSNYGYTF. CDR3 DNA sequence: TGCAGTGCTAGTCCCGGACAGGGATCCAACTATGGCTACACCTTC.

The V call is TRBV2, the J call TRBJ1-2, with TRBD1 matching over 8 bases. Germline V CDR1 and CDR2: SNHLY, FYNNEI. V shed 1 base, J shed 3 bases, and the junction held 4 bases outside the gene matches. The CDR3 runs to 15 residues. CDR3 sequence (DNA): TGTGCCAGCAGTGAAGGACAGGGGCTATACTATGGCTACACCTTC. Amino acids: CASSEGQGLYYGYTF.

J is TRBJ1-4 and V is TRBV5-5, with 9 positions matching TRBD1. Trimming removed 2 bases from V and 8 bases from J; junction bases left unmatched: 7. The length of the CDR3 is 15 residues. In germline, CDR1 is SGHKS, CDR2 YYEKEE (reference sequence). The CDR3 DNA sequence: TGTGCCAGCAGCTTATACACAGGGGGCGGAGAAAAACTGTTTTTT. Translating gives CASSLYTGGGEKLFF.

The gene calls are TRBV18 and TRBJ1-2, with 8 bases matching TRBD1. The CDR3 contains 14 residues. From germline, CDR1 is KGHSH and CDR2 LQKENI. Trimming took 1 base from V and 8 from J; bases not matched to a gene: 6. CDR3 sequence reads: CASSPQGTGEGYTF. Here the CDR3 DNA reads TGTGCCAGCTCACCACAAGGGACAGGAGAAGGCTACACCTTC.

The chain is built from TRBV24-1 and TRBJ2-1; 11 bases map to TRBD1. V trimming: 5 bases; J trimming: 3 bases; junction bases outside the gene matches: 2. The germline gives CDR1 KGHDR, CDR2 SFDVKD. This CDR3 region has 15 residues. Written as DNA, the CDR3 is TGTGCCACCAGTGGGACAGGGGGCAACTACAATGAGCAGTTCTTC. This codes for CATSGTGGNYNEQFF.

CDR3 loop: CASSLAYRGQGYTF. Here the CDR3 DNA reads TGTGCCAGCAGCTTAGCCTACAGGGGGCAGGGCTACACCTTC. The chain has TRBV7-2 and TRBJ1-2; 9 bases line up with TRBD1. Looked up from germline, CDR1 is SGHTA and CDR2 is FQGNSA. V shed 0 bases and J 8 bases; nucleotides not matched to a gene: 4. This CDR3 contains 14 residues.

The chain links TRBV7-6 to TRBJ1-2; unclear D gene. The V end was cut by 0 bases, the J end by 9 bases, with 11 bases between. Germline CDR1 SGHVS, CDR2 FNYEAQ. The length of the CDR3 is 13 residues. CDR3 coding DNA: TGTGCCAGCAGCTTAGCCGAGAGTTCTAGCTACACCTTC. Encoded protein: CASSLAESSSYTF.

The V call is TRBV7-3, the J call TRBJ2-2; D is undetermined. This CDR3 spans 12 amino acids. V was clipped by 2 bases and J by 6 bases, with 4 bases between them. The germline CDR1 and CDR2 sequences are SGHTA and FQGTGA. The CDR3 DNA is TGTGCCAGCAGCTTATATTCCGGGGAGCTGTTTTTT. Translated: CASSLYSGELFF.

This sequence joins TRBV7-2 and TRBJ1-1; tentatively, D is TRBD1 (6 bases). This CDR3 spans 14 amino acids. From germline, CDR1 is SGHTA and CDR2 FQGNSA. The V gene lost 5 bases and the J gene lost 1 base, with 11 bases spanning the gap. DNA of the CDR3: TGTGCCAGCAGCAGCAGGGGTCAGAACACTGAAGCTTTCTTT. This sequence encodes CASSSRGQNTEAFF. Filled out from reference TRBV7-2 and TRBJ1-1, the complete variable domain reads GAGVSQSPSNKVTEKGKDVELRCDPISGHTALYWYRQSLGQGLEFLIYFQGNSAPDKSGLPSDRFSAERTGGSVSTLTIQRTQQEDSAVYLCASSSRGQNTEAFFGQGTRLTVV.

This rearrangement joins TRBV28 to TRBJ2-7, with a possible D match to TRBD2 (5 bases). CDR1 is MDHEN and CDR2 is SYDVKM in the germline V gene. V was pared by 4 bases and J by 4 bases, with 20 bases between. This CDR3 has 16 amino acids. The chain's CDR3 is CASSSRGAVQPYEQYF. The CDR3, as DNA: TGTGCCAGCAGTTCCCGAGGAGCGGTCCAACCTTACGAGCAGTACTTC.

For this clone: The same CDR3 also results from other DNA sequences found in this sample. The rearrangement joins TRBV11-2 to TRBJ1-2, with a weak D call TRBD1 (6 bases). CDR3 size: 13 residues. Germline V gene sequence: CDR1 SGHAT, CDR2 FQNNGV. Trimming shortened V by 0 bases and J by 5 bases, and 7 bases separated the two germline ends. CDR3 protein: CASSLDRGYGYTF. CDR3 DNA sequence: TGTGCCAGCAGCTTAGACAGGGGTTATGGCTACACCTTC. Full variable domain (rest looked up from reference TRBV11-2 and TRBJ1-2): EAGVAQSPRYKIIEKRQSVAFWCNPISGHATLYWYQQILGQGPKLLIQFQNNGVVDDSQLPKDRFSAERLKGVDSTLKIQPAKLEDSAVYLCASSLDRGYGYTFGSGTRLTVV.

The rearrangement links TRBV5-1 to TRBJ1-1, with 9 bases aligning to TRBD1. The J segment lost 4 bases and the V segment lost 6 bases, leaving 7 bases of the junction unmatched. The CDR3 has 14 residues. Per germline, CDR1 SGHRS and CDR2 YFSETQ. CDR3 protein: CASTLDRGSTEAFF. As DNA, the CDR3 is TGCGCCAGCACTCTTGACAGGGGGTCCACTGAAGCTTTCTTT.

V usage is TRBV5-6 and J usage is TRBJ2-2; unclear D gene. The V gene lost 1 base and the J gene lost 7 bases, with 14 bases spanning the gap. Germline assignment: CDR1 SGHDT and CDR2 YYEEEE. This CDR3 has 15 residues. CDR3 DNA sequence: TGTGCCAGCAGCTTGCGCCGGCCGGGTGGCGGGGAGCTGTTTTTT. Translated: CASSLRRPGGGELFF.

This rearrangement joins TRBV19 to TRBJ2-1; TRBD1 agrees at 8 bases. The germline V gene encodes CDR1 LNHDA and CDR2 SQIVND (reference sequence). This CDR3 region has 16 residues. The J segment lost 8 bases and the V segment lost 10 bases, leaving 19 bases of the junction unmatched. The CDR3 sequence: CATHQVLRTGRHEQFF. The CDR3 bases are TGTGCCACACACCAAGTATTAAGGACAGGGAGGCATGAGCAGTTCTTC.

The V gene is TRBV28, the J gene TRBJ1-5; unclear D gene. The CDR3 totals 15 residues. V was pared by 8 bases and J by 2 bases, with 16 bases between. Germline lookup yields CDR1 MDHEN and CDR2 SYDVKM. CDR3 DNA: TGTGCCAGCTCGCCGGGTCGTCGAGGCAATCAGCCCCAGCATTTT. As protein: CASSPGRRGNQPQHF. Complete variable domain (other parts from reference TRBV28 and TRBJ1-5): DVKVTQSSRYLVKRTGEKVFLECVQDMDHENMFWYRQDPGLGLRLIYFSYDVKMKEKGDIPEGYSVSREKKERFSLILESASTNQTSMYLCASSPGRRGNQPQHFGDGTRLSIL.

This chain joins TRBV2 and TRBJ1-6; 8 positions agree with TRBD1. The J segment lost 10 bases and the V segment lost 5 bases, leaving 7 bases of the junction unmatched. CDR1 and CDR2 (germline): SNHLY, FYNNEI. The CDR3 is made up of 14 amino acids. CDR3 residues: CASSNGQGSSPLHF. CDR3 DNA: TGTGCCAGCAGTAACGGACAGGGAAGCTCACCCCTCCACTTT.

The chain combines TRBV5-4 with TRBJ2-1, with a tentative D call TRBD1 (6 bases). CDR1 is SGHNT, CDR2 YYREEE, per germline (reference sequence). The CDR3 extends over 14 amino acids. The ends were cut back, 2 bases at V and 7 bases at J, with 13 bases in the middle. CDR3 nucleotide sequence: TGTGCCAGCAGCTTAGGCCAGGGGAGAAATGAGCAGTTCTTC. This translates into CASSLGQGRNEQFF.

The chain links TRBV7-2 to TRBJ1-1; D remains unclear. V was cut by 0 bases and J by 5 bases, with 13 bases left in between. Germline lookup yields CDR1 SGHTA and CDR2 FQGNSA. The CDR3 runs to 15 residues. For the CDR3, the DNA is TGTGCCAGCAGCTTAGCGGTATTCGGGAGGACTGAAGCTTTCTTT. This gives the protein CASSLAVFGRTEAFF.

The sample holds a few counts of this clone. At one end, the junction sequence differs from germline, possibly due to a read error. The V and J genes are TRBV7-7 and TRBJ2-3, with TRBD2 matching over 9 bases. This CDR3 is 16 amino acids long. The germline CDR1 and CDR2 sequences are SSHAT and FNYEAQ (reference sequence). The CDR3 reads CASSTQAGGGPDTQYF. The CDR3 nucleotides are TGTGCTAGCAGCACCCAAGCGGGAGGTGGGCCCGATACGCAGTATTTT.

J is TRBJ2-5 and V is TRBV3-1 (or the pseudogene TRBV3-2); the match to TRBD2 covers 15 bases. The CDR3 is made up of 15 amino acids. In germline, CDR1 is LGHDT, CDR2 YNNKEL (reference sequence). With V trimmed by 0 bases and J by 12 bases, 5 bases remained unmatched. The CDR3 loop is CASSQEGLAGGMKYF. For the CDR3, the DNA is TGTGCCAGCAGCCAAGAGGGACTAGCGGGAGGCATGAAGTACTTC.

J is TRBJ1-1 and V is TRBV24-1; 7 bases agree with TRBD1. This CDR3 comprises 13 residues. Looked up from germline, CDR1 is KGHDR and CDR2 is SFDVKD. Trimming at V came to 9 bases and at J to 4 bases, leaving 7 bases not matched to a gene. DNA for the CDR3: TGTGCCACCCAAAGACAGGGAGGCACTGAAGCTTTCTTT. As protein: CATQRQGGTEAFF.

This clone has just a few counts. The CDR3: CASSRVTGGEYTEAFF. DNA for the CDR3: TGTGCCAGTAGCAGGGTGACAGGGGGCGAGTACACTGAAGCTTTCTTT. The J gene is TRBJ1-1, the V gene TRBV19, with 10 bases lining up with TRBD1. The CDR3 totals 16 residues. The V gene end was trimmed by 6 bases and the J gene end by 3 bases; junction bases not matched to a gene: 10. CDR1 and CDR2 (germline): LNHDA, SQIVND (reference sequence). Together with reference TRBV19 and TRBJ1-1, the CDR3 gives the full variable domain: DGGITQSPKYLFRKEGQNVTLSCEQNLNHDAMYWYRQDPGQGLRLIYYSQIVNDFQKGDIAEGYSVSREKKESFPLTVTSAQKNPTAFYLCASSRVTGGEYTEAFFGQGTRLTVV.

The rearrangement joins TRBV29-1 to TRBJ1-1, with D perhaps TRBD1 (6 bases). In germline, CDR1 is SQVTM, CDR2 ANQGSEA. V was cut by 5 bases and J by 6 bases, with 19 bases left in between. This CDR3 has 14 amino acids. CDR3 in amino acids: CSVLTGLGWAEAFF. The CDR3 bases are TGCAGCGTTCTGACAGGCCTAGGGTGGGCTGAAGCTTTCTTT. The full variable domain, completed using reference TRBV29-1 and TRBJ1-1, is SAVISQKPSRDICQRGTSLTIQCQVDSQVTMMFWYRQQPGQSLTLIATANQGSEATYESGFVIDKFPISRPNLTFSTLTVSNMSPEDSSIYLCSVLTGLGWAEAFFGQGTRLTVV.

The chain couples TRBV9 to TRBJ2-4, with a tentative D call TRBD1 (9 bases). This CDR3 has 14 residues. The V end lost 3 bases, the J end lost 15 bases, and 22 bases lay between the germline ends. Germline values: CDR1 SGDLS, CDR2 YYNGEE. CDR3 sequence: CASSASGTGTRVYF. In DNA, the CDR3 is TGTGCCAGCAGCGCTTCCGGGACAGGGACTAGAGTGTACTTC.

This rearrangement joins TRBV7-9 to TRBJ2-1, with D perhaps TRBD1 (6 bases). Trimming pared 0 bases from V and 6 bases from J, leaving 9 bases between. The germline gives CDR1 SEHNR, CDR2 FQNEAQ (reference sequence). There are 14 residues in the CDR3. The CDR3 nucleotides are TGTGCCAGCAGCTTAGCGCTACAGGGCAATGAGCAGTTCTTC. Encoded protein: CASSLALQGNEQFF.

V gene TRBV9 combines with J gene TRBJ1-4; 8 bases agree with TRBD1. The V gene's germline CDR1 is SGDLS and CDR2 YYNGEE. The trim removed 4 bases at V and 4 bases at J, leaving 6 bases unmatched. CDR3 length: 15 residues. The DNA for the CDR3 is TGTGCCAGCAGCCCCCGGGACAGGAATAATGAAAAACTGTTTTTT. It yields the protein CASSPRDRNNEKLFF. Using reference TRBV9 and TRBJ1-4 for the parts outside the CDR3, the full variable domain is DSGVTQTPKHLITATGQRVTLRCSPRSGDLSVYWYQQSLDQGLQFLIQYYNGEERAKGNILERFSAQQFPDLHSELNLSSLELGDSALYFCASSPRDRNNEKLFFGSGTQLSVL.

The chain joins TRBV7-2 to TRBJ2-7; 8 bases align to TRBD2. CDR1 SGHTA and CDR2 FQGNSA come from the germline V gene. V lost 4 bases and J lost 3; bases outside the gene matches: 2. The CDR3 totals 13 residues. The CDR3 DNA follows: TGTGCCAGCAGCTCGGGGGGGGTCTACGAGCAGTACTTC. The encoded protein is CASSSGGVYEQYF. Combining the CDR3 with reference TRBV7-2 and TRBJ2-7 gives the whole variable domain GAGVSQSPSNKVTEKGKDVELRCDPISGHTALYWYRQSLGQGLEFLIYFQGNSAPDKSGLPSDRFSAERTGGSVSTLTIQRTQQEDSAVYLCASSSGGVYEQYFGPGTRLTVT.

The CDR3 here is CASSYSSRFDEQFF. The CDR3 nucleotides read TGTGCCAGCAGTTACTCTAGCCGGTTCGATGAGCAGTTCTTC. The chain recombines TRBV6-5 with TRBJ2-1, with no clear D. V lost 0 bases, J lost 8 bases, and 11 bases lay in between. Germline CDR1 MNHEY, CDR2 SVGAGI. The CDR3 covers 14 residues.